This entry lists 15 T cell receptor beta chains sequenced from one sample in a study of shared clonotypes between healthy human individuals. The naive CD8 subset, CD45RO-negative cells positively selected for CCR7, excluded terminally differentiated effector memory CD45RA+ cells. Assay used: immunoSEQ multiplex PCR; TCRdb lists only in-frame clones, some missing. Found here are about 2.2 million clones, approximately 94% of them singletons; the top ten hold roughly 1.7%. The sequencing sample was made of naive CD8+ T cells from PBMCs. These receptors all stem from a man between 18 and 35 years old in good health. Some clones in this sample may be carry-over from other donors' samples.

This chain links TRBV10-3 with TRBJ2-1; no clear D gene. CDR3 length: 14 amino acids. Trimming stripped 6 bases from V and 7 bases from J, with 16 bases between. Germline V gives CDR1 ENHRY, CDR2 SYGVKD. In nucleotides, the CDR3 is TGTGCCATCAGCCCCTGGACCGGCCTGAATGAGCAGTTCTTC. Its protein product is CAISPWTGLNEQFF.

This sequence joins TRBV19 and TRBJ1-5; tentative D call: TRBD1 (5 bases). The CDR3 runs to 15 residues. Germline lookup yields CDR1 LNHDA and CDR2 SQIVND (reference sequence). Trimming removed 5 bases at V and 9 bases at J, with 20 bases between. For the CDR3, the DNA is TGTGCCAGTAGTGTCCAAGGACAAGGATGGTTGCCCCAGCATTTT. The encoded protein is CASSVQGQGWLPQHF.

About this clone: The same CDR3 can be traced to other DNA sequences in this sample. CDR3 nucleotides: TGTGCCAGTAGTATAGGACAGTCCTCCTACAATGAGCAGTTCTTC. It specifies CASSIGQSSYNEQFF. V usage is TRBV19 and J usage is TRBJ2-1, with a weak D call TRBD1 (5 bases). Germline V gene sequence: CDR1 LNHDA, CDR2 SQIVND (reference sequence). V was trimmed by 1 base and J by 0 bases, leaving 7 bases between them. The CDR3 sequence is 15 residues long.

Only one count was recorded for this clone. The sample has other DNA sequences that encode this CDR3 too. This rearrangement joins TRBV6-5 to TRBJ2-1; possible D gene TRBD2, 5 bases. Germline V gene sequence: CDR1 MNHEY, CDR2 SVGAGI. The CDR3 consists of 13 residues. Trimming shortened V by 0 bases and J by 8 bases, and 8 bases separated the two germline ends. The CDR3 DNA is TGTGCCAGCAGTTACTCGACGGGGTATGAGCAGTTCTTC. Its protein product is CASSYSTGYEQFF.

The V call is TRBV2, the J call TRBJ2-1; perhaps TRBD2 as D (5 bases). The CDR3 is 15 residues long. Trimming stripped 3 bases from V and 6 bases from J, with 15 bases between. CDR1 is SNHLY and CDR2 is FYNNEI in the germline V gene. CDR3 DNA: TGTGCCAGCAGTGACGGGTGGGTAGCGAGCAATGAGCAGTTCTTC. This encodes CASSDGWVASNEQFF.

The chain joins TRBV30 to TRBJ1-5, with D unresolved. This CDR3 has 13 amino acids. Trimming pared 0 bases from V and 6 bases from J, leaving 9 bases between. Per the germline V gene, CDR1 is GTSNPN and CDR2 is SVGIG (reference sequence). CDR3 sequence (DNA): TGTGCCTGGAGTGTCTGGGGAGGTCAGCCCCAGCATTTT. It yields the protein CAWSVWGGQPQHF.

The chain combines TRBV7-6 with TRBJ2-3, with a weak D call TRBD2 (6 bases). Germline CDR1 SGHVS, CDR2 FNYEAQ. Trimming removed 5 bases from V and 1 base from J, with 22 bases in between. This CDR3 contains 18 residues. The CDR3 loop is CASSLQTLTRSGTDTQYF. The DNA of the CDR3 is TGTGCCAGCAGCCTCCAGACTTTGACTAGGTCGGGCACAGATACGCAGTATTTT.

This rearrangement joins TRBV7-2 to TRBJ1-2; possibly TRBD1 for D (5 bases). The germline V gene encodes CDR1 SGHTA and CDR2 FQGNSA. The CDR3 length is 16 residues. V was trimmed by 4 bases and J by 8 bases, leaving 23 bases between them. The CDR3: CASSSRRTLPGNGYTF. The CDR3 bases are TGTGCCAGCAGCTCCCGCCGGACACTTCCCGGGAACGGCTACACCTTC.

The V call is TRBV4-3, the J call TRBJ2-7, with D tentatively TRBD1 or TRBD2 (5 bases each). V was pared by 0 bases and J by 3 bases, with 12 bases between. The CDR3 is 15 residues long. Per germline, CDR1 LGHNA and CDR2 YSLEER. The CDR3 here is CASSQDLGTYYEQYF. The CDR3 coding sequence is TGCGCCAGCAGCCAAGATCTGGGGACCTACTACGAGCAGTACTTC.

V usage is TRBV9 and J usage is TRBJ2-1, with TRBD2 matching over 8 bases. The CDR3 loop spans 16 amino acids. The V gene end was trimmed by 3 bases and the J gene end by 8 bases; junction bases not matched to a gene: 13. Germline CDR1 is SGDLS and CDR2 is YYNGEE. CDR3 bases: TGTGCCAGCAGCGCCAGCGGGAGACGAACATTTGATGAGCAGTTCTTC. This translates into CASSASGRRTFDEQFF. Looking up the rest from reference TRBV9 and TRBJ2-1 gives the full variable domain: DSGVTQTPKHLITATGQRVTLRCSPRSGDLSVYWYQQSLDQGLQFLIQYYNGEERAKGNILERFSAQQFPDLHSELNLSSLELGDSALYFCASSASGRRTFDEQFFGPGTRLTVL.

The chain joins TRBV9 to TRBJ2-1, with 9 bases aligning to TRBD2. Germline assignment: CDR1 SGDLS and CDR2 YYNGEE. Trimming at V came to 4 bases and at J to 8 bases, leaving 10 bases not matched to a gene. The CDR3 runs to 15 residues. CDR3 DNA sequence: TGTGCCAGCAGCCATAGCGGGAGCCTATTGGATGAGCAGTTCTTC. It codes for CASSHSGSLLDEQFF.

This clone was seen only once. V usage is TRBV5-1 and J usage is TRBJ2-3; the match to TRBD2 covers 9 bases. CDR3 length equals 17 residues. Per the germline V gene, CDR1 is SGHRS and CDR2 is YFSETQ. Losses at the gene ends were 3 bases for V and 4 bases for J; bases not matched to a gene: 12. In nucleotides, the CDR3 is TGCGCCAGCAGCTGGGACCCTGGTAGCGGGAGTGCAGATACGCAGTATTTT. Protein: CASSWDPGSGSADTQYF.

The chain joins TRBV9 to TRBJ1-5; D ambiguous. The CDR3 has 14 amino acids. V was trimmed by 2 bases and J by 2 bases, leaving 8 bases between them. The germline V gene has CDR1 SGDLS and CDR2 YYNGEE. CDR3 sequence reads: CASSVGWRNQPQHF. The DNA of the CDR3 is TGTGCCAGCAGCGTTGGGTGGCGCAATCAGCCCCAGCATTTT. Full variable domain (missing parts from reference TRBV9 and TRBJ1-5): DSGVTQTPKHLITATGQRVTLRCSPRSGDLSVYWYQQSLDQGLQFLIQYYNGEERAKGNILERFSAQQFPDLHSELNLSSLELGDSALYFCASSVGWRNQPQHFGDGTRLSIL.

The chain recombines TRBV4-3 with TRBJ2-3; 14 bases match TRBD2. From germline, CDR1 is LGHNA and CDR2 YSLEER. Trimming at V came to 0 bases and at J to 4 bases, leaving 6 bases not matched to a gene. The CDR3 is 18 amino acids. The DNA for the CDR3 is TGCGCCAGCAGCCAAGATGTGGGACTAGCGGGAGACTCAGATACGCAGTATTTT. As protein: CASSQDVGLAGDSDTQYF.

This rearrangement joins TRBV6-5 to TRBJ2-7; 9 nucleotides line up with TRBD2. This CDR3 spans 14 amino acids. CDR1 and CDR2 (germline): MNHEY, SVGAGI. V shed 4 bases and J 4 bases; nucleotides not matched to a gene: 5. The CDR3 DNA reads TGTGCCAGCAGTTTTAGCGGGAGAGGATACGAGCAGTACTTC. It is translated as CASSFSGRGYEQYF.